Listed here are 16 T cell receptor beta chains from one sample, sequenced in a study of cytomegalovirus exposure and HLA in healthy donors. The PCR ran on 60 Vbeta and 13 Jbeta primers. TCRdb keeps only in-frame clones here, not all; method: immunoSEQ multiplex PCR. The table includes around 40,000 clones, roughly three quarters detected once. Sequenced sample: PBMCs. The source of these receptors is a man aged 30 to 45 in good health and CMV-seronegative.

There are a few counts of this clone. The chain uses TRBV7-2 and TRBJ1-1, with D unclear. V was trimmed by 0 bases and J by 8 bases, leaving 10 bases between them. CDR1 and CDR2 (germline): SGHTA, FQGNSA. This CDR3 comprises 13 residues. The CDR3 protein is CASSLAAADEAFF. Here the CDR3 DNA reads TGTGCCAGCAGCTTAGCGGCGGCAGACGAAGCTTTCTTT.

This clone was seen a handful of times. The chain combines TRBV29-1 with TRBJ2-7; the D gene is possibly TRBD2 (6 bases). The CDR3 length is 13 residues. V was trimmed by 4 bases and J by 1 base, leaving 11 bases between them. CDR1 is SQVTM, CDR2 ANQGSEA, per germline. CDR3 coding DNA: TGCAGCGTTGGGCAGGGAGGTTCCTACGAGCAGTACTTC. Residues: CSVGQGGSYEQYF.

This chain connects TRBV5-1 to TRBJ2-7; D unresolved. Between the trimmed V and J ends, which lost 0 bases and 3 bases, there was a span of 13 bases. The CDR3 has 15 amino acids. Germline V gene sequence: CDR1 SGHRS, CDR2 YFSETQ. The chain's CDR3 is CASSLEIMQDYEQYF. The CDR3 nucleotides are TGCGCCAGCAGCTTGGAAATTATGCAGGACTACGAGCAGTACTTC.

The chain is built from TRBV27 and TRBJ1-4, with D unresolved. The CDR3 spans 14 residues. From germline, CDR1 is MNHEY and CDR2 SMNVEV (reference sequence). V gave up 6 bases and J gave up 2 bases, with 10 bases separating them. The DNA for the CDR3 is TGTGCCAGCAGACGGTCATCCACTAATGAAAAACTGTTTTTT. Protein: CASRRSSTNEKLFF.

This clone was observed a handful of times. The V and J genes are TRBV11-2 and TRBJ2-7; a weak D match, TRBD2 (5 bases). The CDR3 contains 13 residues. V gave up 5 bases and J gave up 6 bases, with 14 bases separating them. Germline CDR1 reads SGHAT; CDR2 reads FQNNGV. The CDR3 loop is CASSRLGGGEQYF. The CDR3 nucleotides are TGTGCCAGCAGCCGTCTAGGAGGCGGCGAGCAGTACTTC.

This chain uses TRBV4-1 with TRBJ1-6, with 8 bases matching TRBD1. The CDR3 length is 15 residues. Germline loops: CDR1 MGHRA, CDR2 YSYEKL. J lost 9 bases, V lost 0 bases, and 4 bases had no gene match. The CDR3 bases are TGCGCCAGCAGCCAAGAGGACAGGGCTGGTTCACCCCTCCACTTT. Its protein product is CASSQEDRAGSPLHF.

Worth noting for this clone: Compared with germline, one end of the junction differs, possibly owing to a read error. The chain has TRBV6-5 and TRBJ2-3; TRBD2 agrees at 7 bases. The CDR3 totals 12 residues. Germline V gene sequence: CDR1 MNHEY, CDR2 SVGAGI. CDR3 DNA: TGTGCCAGCCAGATCGGGAGCGGGGAGCCTCCTTTT. Residues: CASQIGSGEPPF.

V and J are TRBV2 and TRBJ1-2, with D perhaps TRBD1 (5 bases). CDR1 SNHLY and CDR2 FYNNEI come from the germline V gene. Trimming stripped 7 bases from V and 8 bases from J, with 23 bases between. The CDR3 has 15 residues. The CDR3 coding sequence is TGTGCCAGCAACATTAGACAGCGCGACGTTCAAGGCTACACCTTC. Protein sequence: CASNIRQRDVQGYTF.

The chain employs TRBV9 and TRBJ1-2, with 7 bases lining up with TRBD1. This CDR3 is built from 13 residues. CDR1 and CDR2 (germline): SGDLS, YYNGEE. The V segment lost 3 bases and the J segment 7 bases; nucleotides outside the gene matches: 6. The CDR3 DNA reads TGTGCCAGCAGCGGGGGTCAGGGGGTTGGCTACACCTTC. It yields the protein CASSGGQGVGYTF.

This chain joins TRBV4-3 and TRBJ1-6, with 11 bases fitting TRBD1. From germline, CDR1 is LGHNA and CDR2 YSLEER. V lost 3 bases, J lost 1 base, and 5 bases stayed unmatched. This CDR3 has 18 amino acids. In DNA form, the CDR3 reads TGCGCCAGCAGCCACTCCGGGACAGGGGGTTCCTATAATTCACCCCTCCACTTT. Translated: CASSHSGTGGSYNSPLHF.

This clone was counted a few times. The chain has TRBV28 and TRBJ2-3, with D maybe TRBD1 (7 bases). CDR1 is MDHEN and CDR2 is SYDVKM in the germline V gene. Trimming shortened V by 5 bases and J by 2 bases, and 11 bases separated the two germline ends. The length of the CDR3 is 14 residues. CDR3 residues: CASSGGTVTDTQYF. Here the CDR3 DNA reads TGTGCCAGCAGTGGGGGGACAGTCACAGATACGCAGTATTTT.

The chain couples TRBV6-1 to TRBJ2-7, with unresolved D. The germline V and J ends were trimmed by 0 bases and 6 bases, with 12 bases remaining between them. CDR1 is MNHNS and CDR2 is SASEGT in the germline V gene. The CDR3 totals 14 residues. CDR3 sequence: CASSEAAPRLEQYF. The CDR3 DNA is TGTGCCAGCAGTGAAGCGGCCCCCCGTCTCGAGCAGTACTTC.

The chain couples TRBV5-1 to TRBJ2-7, with 8 bases that match TRBD1. The CDR3 is made up of 15 amino acids. Germline CDR1 is SGHRS and CDR2 is YFSETQ. With 0 bases clipped from V and 4 bases from J, the junction kept 6 bases outside the gene matches. CDR3 in DNA: TGCGCCAGCAGCTTGGAGGGCAGGGGGCGTTACGAGCAGTACTTC. This translates into CASSLEGRGRYEQYF.

The CDR3 coding sequence is TGTGCCAGCAGCTTGCGGCAGGGGAGCGGAAACACCATATATTTT. Translated: CASSLRQGSGNTIYF. The rearrangement joins TRBV7-9 to TRBJ1-3; D perhaps matches TRBD1 (6 bases). CDR1 SEHNR and CDR2 FQNEAQ come from the germline V gene (reference sequence). V was clipped by 3 bases and J by 4 bases, with 13 bases between them. This CDR3 region has 15 residues.

The V call is TRBV7-2, the J call TRBJ1-2, with a tentative D call TRBD1 (5 bases). The ends were cut back, 5 bases at V and 1 base at J, with 8 bases in the middle. This CDR3 spans 13 amino acids. Germline V CDR1 and CDR2: SGHTA, FQGNSA. The CDR3 region has the DNA TGTGCCAGCAGCGTACAGGATAACTATGGCTACACCTTC. The encoded protein is CASSVQDNYGYTF. Together with reference TRBV7-2 and TRBJ1-2, the CDR3 gives the full variable domain: GAGVSQSPSNKVTEKGKDVELRCDPISGHTALYWYRQSLGQGLEFLIYFQGNSAPDKSGLPSDRFSAERTGGSVSTLTIQRTQQEDSAVYLCASSVQDNYGYTFGSGTRLTVV.

The chain carries TRBV7-6 and TRBJ2-7; weak D call: TRBD2 (5 bases). V was pared by 3 bases and J by 7 bases, with 10 bases between. The CDR3 has 12 residues. Germline lookup yields CDR1 SGHVS and CDR2 FNYEAQ. The CDR3 DNA sequence: TGTGCCAGCAGCTTGAGGGTCGGGGAGCAGTACTTC. It specifies CASSLRVGEQYF.